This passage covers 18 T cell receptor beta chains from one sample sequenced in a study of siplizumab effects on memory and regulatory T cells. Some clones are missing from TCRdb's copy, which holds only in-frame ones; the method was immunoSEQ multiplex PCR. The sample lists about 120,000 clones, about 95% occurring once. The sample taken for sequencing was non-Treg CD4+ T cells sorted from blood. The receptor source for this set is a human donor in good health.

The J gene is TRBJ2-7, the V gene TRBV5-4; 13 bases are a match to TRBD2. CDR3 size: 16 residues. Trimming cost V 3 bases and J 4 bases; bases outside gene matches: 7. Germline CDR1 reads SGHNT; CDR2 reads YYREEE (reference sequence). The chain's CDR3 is CASSSRGLAGVYEQYF. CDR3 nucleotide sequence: TGTGCCAGCAGCTCACGCGGACTAGCGGGAGTGTACGAGCAGTACTTC.

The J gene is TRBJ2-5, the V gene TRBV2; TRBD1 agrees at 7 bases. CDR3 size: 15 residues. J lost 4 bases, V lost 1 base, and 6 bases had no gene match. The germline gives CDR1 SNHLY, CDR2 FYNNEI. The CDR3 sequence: CASSEGTTGIETQYF. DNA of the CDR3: TGTGCCAGCAGTGAAGGGACGACAGGGATAGAGACCCAGTACTTC.

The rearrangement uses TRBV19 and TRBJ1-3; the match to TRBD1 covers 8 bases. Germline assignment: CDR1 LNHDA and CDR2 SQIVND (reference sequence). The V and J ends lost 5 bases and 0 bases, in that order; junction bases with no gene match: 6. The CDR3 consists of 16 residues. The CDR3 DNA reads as TGTGCCAGTAGTGCGACAGGGGCCCTCTCTGGAAACACCATATATTTT. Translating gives CASSATGALSGNTIYF. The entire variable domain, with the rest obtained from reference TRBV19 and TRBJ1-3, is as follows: DGGITQSPKYLFRKEGQNVTLSCEQNLNHDAMYWYRQDPGQGLRLIYYSQIVNDFQKGDIAEGYSVSREKKESFPLTVTSAQKNPTAFYLCASSATGALSGNTIYFGEGSWLTVV.

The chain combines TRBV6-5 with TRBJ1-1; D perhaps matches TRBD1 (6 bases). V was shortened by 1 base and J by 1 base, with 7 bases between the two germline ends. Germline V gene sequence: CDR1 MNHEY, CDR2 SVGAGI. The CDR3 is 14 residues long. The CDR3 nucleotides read TGTGCCAGCAGTTACTGGGGACAGAACACTGAAGCTTTCTTT. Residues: CASSYWGQNTEAFF.

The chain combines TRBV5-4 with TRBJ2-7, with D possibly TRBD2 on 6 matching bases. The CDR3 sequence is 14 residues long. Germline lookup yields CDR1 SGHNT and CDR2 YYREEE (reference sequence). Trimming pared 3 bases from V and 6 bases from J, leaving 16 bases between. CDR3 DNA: TGTGCCAGCAGCTCCGCGGGGCAGAGCGGCGAGCAGTACTTC. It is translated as CASSSAGQSGEQYF.

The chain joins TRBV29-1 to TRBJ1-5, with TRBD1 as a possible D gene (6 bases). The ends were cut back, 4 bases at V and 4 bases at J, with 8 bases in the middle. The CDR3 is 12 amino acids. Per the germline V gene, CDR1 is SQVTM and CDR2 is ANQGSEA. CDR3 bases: TGCAGCGTTGGGGGGGCGAATCAGCCCCAGCATTTT. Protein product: CSVGGANQPQHF.

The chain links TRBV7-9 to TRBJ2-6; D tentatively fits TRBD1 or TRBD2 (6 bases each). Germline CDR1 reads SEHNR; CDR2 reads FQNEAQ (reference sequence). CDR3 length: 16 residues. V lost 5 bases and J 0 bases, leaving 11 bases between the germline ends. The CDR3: CASSPGAISGANVLTF. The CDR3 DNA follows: TGTGCCAGCAGCCCGGGGGCTATCTCTGGGGCCAACGTCCTGACTTTC.

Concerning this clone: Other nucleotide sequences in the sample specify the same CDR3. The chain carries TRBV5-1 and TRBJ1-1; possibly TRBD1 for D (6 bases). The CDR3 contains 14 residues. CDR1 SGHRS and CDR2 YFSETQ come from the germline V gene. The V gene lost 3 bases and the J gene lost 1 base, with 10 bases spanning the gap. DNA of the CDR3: TGCGCCAGCAGCTCTGGACAGTCGAACACTGAAGCTTTCTTT. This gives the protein CASSSGQSNTEAFF.

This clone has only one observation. The CDR3 protein is CASSARTSGSFRSYNEQFF. The CDR3 nucleotides read TGTGCCAGCAGCGCACGGACTAGCGGGAGCTTTCGGTCATACAATGAGCAGTTCTTC. This chain links TRBV13 with TRBJ2-1; TRBD2 agrees at 13 bases. V shed 5 bases and J 4 bases; nucleotides not matched to a gene: 14. This CDR3 region has 19 residues. In germline, CDR1 is PRHDT, CDR2 FYEKMQ (reference sequence). The whole variable domain, filled in from reference TRBV13 and TRBJ2-1, reads AAGVIQSPRHLIKEKRETATLKCYPIPRHDTVYWYQQGPGQDPQFLISFYEKMQSDKGSIPDRFSAQQFSDYHSELNMSSLELGDSALYFCASSARTSGSFRSYNEQFFGPGTRLTVL.

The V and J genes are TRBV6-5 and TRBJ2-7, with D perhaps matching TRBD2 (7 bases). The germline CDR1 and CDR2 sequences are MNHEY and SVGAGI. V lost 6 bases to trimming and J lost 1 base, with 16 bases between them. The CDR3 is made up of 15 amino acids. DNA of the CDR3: TGTGCCAGCAGCCGGGGGGCGCGAGGATCCTACGAGCAGTACTTC. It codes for CASSRGARGSYEQYF.

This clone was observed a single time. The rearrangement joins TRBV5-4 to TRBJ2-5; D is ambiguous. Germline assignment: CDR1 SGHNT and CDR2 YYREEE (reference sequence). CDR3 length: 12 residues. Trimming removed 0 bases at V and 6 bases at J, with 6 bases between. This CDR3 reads CASSLDGKTQYF. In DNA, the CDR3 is TGTGCCAGCAGCTTGGATGGGAAGACCCAGTACTTC.

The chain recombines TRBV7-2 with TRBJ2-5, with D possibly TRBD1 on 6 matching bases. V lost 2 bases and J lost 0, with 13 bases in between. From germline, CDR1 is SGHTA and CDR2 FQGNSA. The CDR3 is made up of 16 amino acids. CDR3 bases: TGTGCCAGCAGCTTAAATGGCAGGGGAAACCAAGAGACCCAGTACTTC. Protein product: CASSLNGRGNQETQYF.

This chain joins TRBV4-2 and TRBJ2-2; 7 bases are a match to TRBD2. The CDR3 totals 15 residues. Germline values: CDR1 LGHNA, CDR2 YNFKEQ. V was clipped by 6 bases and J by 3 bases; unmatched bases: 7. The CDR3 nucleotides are TGTGCCAGCAGTACAGCTAGCGGTGACACCGGGGAGCTGTTTTTT. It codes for CASSTASGDTGELFF.

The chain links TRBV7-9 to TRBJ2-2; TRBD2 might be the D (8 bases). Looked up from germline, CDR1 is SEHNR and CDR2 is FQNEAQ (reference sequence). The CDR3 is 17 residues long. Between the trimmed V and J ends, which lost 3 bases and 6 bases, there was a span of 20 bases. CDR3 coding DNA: TGTGCCAGCAGCTTGTTAGCGGGGCCAGGGGGTCCCGGGGAGCTGTTTTTT. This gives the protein CASSLLAGPGGPGELFF.

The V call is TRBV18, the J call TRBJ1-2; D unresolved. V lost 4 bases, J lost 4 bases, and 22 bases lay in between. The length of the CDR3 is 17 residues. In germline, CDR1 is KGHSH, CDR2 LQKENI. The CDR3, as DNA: TGTGCCAGCTCACTTCTAACTACCGAGCCCGGCGGCTATGGCTACACCTTC. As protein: CASSLLTTEPGGYGYTF.

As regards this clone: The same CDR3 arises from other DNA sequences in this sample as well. In nucleotides, the CDR3 is TGTGCCAGCAGTTACCGGGAGTCACCCCTCCACTTT. It yields the protein CASSYRESPLHF. The gene calls are TRBV6-5 and TRBJ1-6; no reliable D call. The germline V and J ends were trimmed by 2 bases and 10 bases, with 6 bases remaining between them. This CDR3 comprises 12 residues. The germline V gene encodes CDR1 MNHEY and CDR2 SVGAGI.

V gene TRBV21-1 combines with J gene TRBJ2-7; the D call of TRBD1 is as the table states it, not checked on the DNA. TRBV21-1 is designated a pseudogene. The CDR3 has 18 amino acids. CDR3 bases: TGTGCCAGCAGCAAATATGGGGCAGGGATCCGGGCTTCCTACGAGCAGTACTTC. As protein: CASSKYGAGIRASYEQYF.

The CDR3 sequence: CASSGGGFCDEQYF. The CDR3 DNA follows: TGTGCCAGCAGTGGAGGCGGTTTTTGCGACGAGCAGTACTTC. The chain joins TRBV6-4 to TRBJ2-7, with D unresolved. Trimming pared 4 bases from V and 5 bases from J, leaving 15 bases between. Per germline, CDR1 MRHNA and CDR2 SNTAGT. The CDR3 is 14 amino acids.